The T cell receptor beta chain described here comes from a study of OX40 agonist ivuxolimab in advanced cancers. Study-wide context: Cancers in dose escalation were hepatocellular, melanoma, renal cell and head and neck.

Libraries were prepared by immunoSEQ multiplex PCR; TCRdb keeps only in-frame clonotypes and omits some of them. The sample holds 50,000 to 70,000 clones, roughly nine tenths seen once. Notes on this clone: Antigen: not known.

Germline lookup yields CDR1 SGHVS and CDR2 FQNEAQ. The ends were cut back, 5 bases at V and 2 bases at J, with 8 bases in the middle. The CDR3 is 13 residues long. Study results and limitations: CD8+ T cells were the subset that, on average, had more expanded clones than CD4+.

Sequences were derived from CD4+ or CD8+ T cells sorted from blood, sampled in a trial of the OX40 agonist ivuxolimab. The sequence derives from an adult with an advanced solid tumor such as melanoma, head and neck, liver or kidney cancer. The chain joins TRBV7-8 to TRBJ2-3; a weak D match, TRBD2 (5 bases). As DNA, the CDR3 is TGTGCCAGCAGCCGAGGGAACACAGATACGCAGTATTTT. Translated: CASSRGNTDTQYF.